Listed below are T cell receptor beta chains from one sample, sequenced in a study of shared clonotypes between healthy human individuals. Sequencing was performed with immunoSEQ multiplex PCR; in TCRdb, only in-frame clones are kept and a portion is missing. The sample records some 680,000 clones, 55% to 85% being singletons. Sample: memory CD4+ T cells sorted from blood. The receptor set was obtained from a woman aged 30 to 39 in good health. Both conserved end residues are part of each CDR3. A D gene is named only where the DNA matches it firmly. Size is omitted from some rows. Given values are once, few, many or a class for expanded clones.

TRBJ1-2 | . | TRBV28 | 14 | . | TGTGCCAGCAGTATCCCCAGGGTTGTCTATGGCTACACCTTC | CASSIPRVVYGYTF
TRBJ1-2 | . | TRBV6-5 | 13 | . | TGTGCCAGCAGAAAACAGGGTACCTATGGCTACACCTTC | CASRKQGTYGYTF
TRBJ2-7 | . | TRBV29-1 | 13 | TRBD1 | TGCAGCGCCCACAAACAGGGGGCCTACGAGCAGTACTTC | CSAHKQGAYEQYF
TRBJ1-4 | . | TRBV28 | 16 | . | TGTGCCAGCAGTGGGCCGAAGAGGGGTGCTAATGAAAAACTGTTTTTT | CASSGPKRGANEKLFF
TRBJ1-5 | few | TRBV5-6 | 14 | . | TGTGCCAGCAGCCGAGGGGGTAACAATCAGCCCCAGCATTTT | CASSRGGNNQPQHF
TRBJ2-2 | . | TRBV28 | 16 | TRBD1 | TGTGCCAGCAGTTTAAATGGACAGGGGTACACCGGGGAGCTGTTTTTT | CASSLNGQGYTGELFF
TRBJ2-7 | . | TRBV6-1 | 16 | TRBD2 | TGTGCCAGCAGTGAAGGGACTAGCGGGAGGGTTGGGGAGCAGTACTTC | CASSEGTSGRVGEQYF
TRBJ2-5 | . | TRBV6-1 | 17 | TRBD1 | TGTGCCAGCAGTGTTTTCCCTGGGACAGGAGGACAAGAGACCCAGTACTTC | CASSVFPGTGGQETQYF
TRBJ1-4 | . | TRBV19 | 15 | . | TGTGCCAGTAGCAATGCCCAGGGCCGTAATGAAAAACTGTTTTTT | CASSNAQGRNEKLFF
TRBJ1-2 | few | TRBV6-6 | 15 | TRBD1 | TGTGCCAGCAGTTACTCGAACCAGGGGGCCTATGGCTACACCTTC | CASSYSNQGAYGYTF
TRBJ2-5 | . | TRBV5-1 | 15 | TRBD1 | TGCGCCAGCAGCTTGGTGACAGGGGCGCAAGAGACCCAGTACTTC | CASSLVTGAQETQYF
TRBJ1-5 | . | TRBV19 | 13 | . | TGTGCCAGTAGTATGATGGACAATCAGCCCCAGCATTTT | CASSMMDNQPQHF
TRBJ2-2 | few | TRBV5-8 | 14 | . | TGTGCCAGCACCACATTAGGGTTTACCGGGGAGCTGTTTTTT | CASTTLGFTGELFF
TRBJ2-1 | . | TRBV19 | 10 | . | TGTGCCAGTGGGAGCGGTGAGCAGTTCTTC | CASGSGEQFF
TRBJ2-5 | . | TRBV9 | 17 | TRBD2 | TGTGCCAGCAGCGTAGCCCCTTTTAGCGGGCCCCAAGAGACCCAGTACTTC | CASSVAPFSGPQETQYF
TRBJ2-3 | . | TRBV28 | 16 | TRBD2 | TGTGCCAGCAGTTCGTTAGCGGGATTCGGAACAGATACGCAGTATTTT | CASSSLAGFGTDTQYF
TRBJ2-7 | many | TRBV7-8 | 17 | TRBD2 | TGTGCCAGCAGCGCCGGGACTAGCGGGAGGTCGCGGGACGAGCAGTACTTC | CASSAGTSGRSRDEQYF
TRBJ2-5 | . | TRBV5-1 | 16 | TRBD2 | TGCGCCAGCAGCAAAGGGGGGACTAGCGGCCAAGAGACCCAGTACTTC | CASSKGGTSGQETQYF
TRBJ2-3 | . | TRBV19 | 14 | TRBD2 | TGTGCCAGTAGTTCTACCGGGACTAGAGGAACGCAGTATTTT | CASSSTGTRGTQYF
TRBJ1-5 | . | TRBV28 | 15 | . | TGTGCCAGCAGTCCCGGGGGAGGGAGGTTTCAGCCCCAGCATTTT | CASSPGGGRFQPQHF
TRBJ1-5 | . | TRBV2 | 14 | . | TGTGCCAGCAGGCCACCGGAGGTGGGGCAGCCCCAGCATTTT | CASRPPEVGQPQHF
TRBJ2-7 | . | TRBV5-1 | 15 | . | TGCGCCAGCAGCCCCAGTGACACTTTAACCTACGAGCAGTACTTC | CASSPSDTLTYEQYF
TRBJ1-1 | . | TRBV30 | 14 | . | TGTGCCTGGAGTGTACCCAGATTGAACACTGAAGCTTTCTTT | CAWSVPRLNTEAFF
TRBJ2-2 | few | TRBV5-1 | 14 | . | TGCGCCAGCCTAGGCCCCGCGAACACCGGGGAGCTGTTTTTT | CASLGPANTGELFF
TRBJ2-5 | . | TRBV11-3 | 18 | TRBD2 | TGTGCCAGCAGCCTCGGGCAGCGGGACGGAGATGGAGAAGAGACCCAGTACTTC | CASSLGQRDGDGEETQYF
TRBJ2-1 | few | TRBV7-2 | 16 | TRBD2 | TGTGCCAGCAGCCCTAGCGGAACTAGCTCCTACAATGAGCAGTTCTTC | CASSPSGTSSYNEQFF
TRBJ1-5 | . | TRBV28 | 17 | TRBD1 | TGTGCCAGCAGTTTAGTTGCCGGGACAGGGCGTAATCAGCCCCAGCATTTT | CASSLVAGTGRNQPQHF
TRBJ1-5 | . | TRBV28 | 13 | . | TGTGCCAGCAGCGGGGGGTGGAATCAGCCCCAGCATTTT | CASSGGWNQPQHF
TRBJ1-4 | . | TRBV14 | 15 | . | TGTGCCAGCAGCCGATCCAGAGCAACTAATGAAAAACTGTTTTTT | CASSRSRATNEKLFF
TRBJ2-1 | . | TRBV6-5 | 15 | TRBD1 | TGTGCCAGCAGTTCGGGACAGGGGGTTTACAATGAGCAGTTCTTC | CASSSGQGVYNEQFF
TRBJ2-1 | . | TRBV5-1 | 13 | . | TGCGCCAGCAGCGATGCGGACGACAATGAGCAGTTCTTC | CASSDADDNEQFF
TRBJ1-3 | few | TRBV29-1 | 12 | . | TGCAGCGTTGCAGGGGCTGGAAACACCATATATTTT | CSVAGAGNTIYF
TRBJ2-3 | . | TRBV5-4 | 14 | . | TGTGCCAGCAGCTCCGGTGGCGGGACAGATACGCAGTATTTT | CASSSGGGTDTQYF
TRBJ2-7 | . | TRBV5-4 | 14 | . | TGTGCCAGCAGCTTGGGGGCGGAAGCCTCGGAGCAGTACTTC | CASSLGAEASEQYF
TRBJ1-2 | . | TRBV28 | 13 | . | TGTGCCAGCAGCAAAGGACGGGACTATGGCTACACCTTC | CASSKGRDYGYTF
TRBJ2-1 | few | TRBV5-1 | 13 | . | TGCGCCAGCAGCTTGGAAGGGGTCAATGAGCAGTTCTTC | CASSLEGVNEQFF
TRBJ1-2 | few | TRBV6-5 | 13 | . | TGTGCCAGCAGTTACTCGGAGTCCATTGGCTACACCTTC | CASSYSESIGYTF
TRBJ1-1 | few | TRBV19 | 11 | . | TGTGCCAGTAGTTCGTTCACTGAAGCTTTCTTT | CASSSFTEAFF
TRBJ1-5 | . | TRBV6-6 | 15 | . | TGTGCCAGCAGTTATGGGCGGGATAGCAATCAGCCCCAGCATTTT | CASSYGRDSNQPQHF
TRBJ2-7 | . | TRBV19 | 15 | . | TGTGCCAGTAGTATAGGAGGAGGGAGGACCTACGAGCAGTACTTC | CASSIGGGRTYEQYF
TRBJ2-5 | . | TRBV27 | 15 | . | TGTGCCAGCAGTTCGAACAGGGTAGGCCAAGAGACCCAGTACTTC | CASSSNRVGQETQYF
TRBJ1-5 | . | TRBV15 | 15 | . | TGTGCCACCAGCAGCGCCGCTGGGCCGGGGCAGCCCCAGCATTTT | CATSSAAGPGQPQHF
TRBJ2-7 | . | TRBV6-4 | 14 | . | TGTGCCAGCAGCCCACGGTGGGAGTGTATCGAGCAGTACTTC | CASSPRWECIEQYF
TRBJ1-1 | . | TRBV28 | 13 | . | TGTGCCAGCAGGCTTCAGGGAGACACTGAAGCTTTCTTT | CASRLQGDTEAFF
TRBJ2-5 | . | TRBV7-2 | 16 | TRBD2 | TGTGCCAGCAGCTACTTAGCGGGAGGCGGGGTAGAGACCCAGTACTTC | CASSYLAGGGVETQYF
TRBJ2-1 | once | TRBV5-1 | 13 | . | TGCGCCAGCAGCTTGGCCCCTCTTGATGAGCAGTTCTTC | CASSLAPLDEQFF
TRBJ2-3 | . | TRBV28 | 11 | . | TGTGCCAGCAGTCCCCGAGATACGCAGTATTTT | CASSPRDTQYF
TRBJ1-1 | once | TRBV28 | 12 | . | TGTGCCAGCAGTTTAGGCCATAGGGAAGCTTTCTTT | CASSLGHREAFF
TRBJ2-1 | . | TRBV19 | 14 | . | TGTGCCACCCGCCCGGGACACTGGACGGATGAGCAGTTCTTC | CATRPGHWTDEQFF